This is a list of T cell receptor beta chains from one sample in a study of blood T cell repertoires in COVID-19. Here immunoSEQ multiplex PCR was the method, and the copy in TCRdb shows in-frame clones only, minus some. Altogether around 130,000 clones are present, 70% to 90% being singletons, with the ten largest covering 9.5% to 15%. The sequencing input was peripheral blood. All receptors come from a human donor in a cohort sampled during active COVID-19. Each CDR3 is given with its conserved first and last residue. D genes are given only for firm matches. Clone size, where shown, is once, few, many, or a class for clones that have expanded.

CDR3nt: TGTGCCAGCAGTTTCGGGACAGACAATGAGCAGTTCTTC
CDR3aa: CASSFGTDNEQFF
v_gene: TRBV27
d_gene: TRBD1
j_gene: TRBJ2-1
abundance: NA

CDR3nt: TGTGCCATCAGTGACGGGGTAGATCAGCCCCAGCATTTT
CDR3aa: CAISDGVDQPQHF
v_gene: TRBV10-3
d_gene: NA
j_gene: TRBJ1-5
abundance: NA

CDR3nt: TGTGCCAGCAGTTCCTTCAGGACAGGAGTACCAGATACGCAGTATTTT
CDR3aa: CASSSFRTGVPDTQYF
v_gene: TRBV6-5
d_gene: TRBD1
j_gene: TRBJ2-3
abundance: NA

CDR3nt: TGTGCCAGCAGTGAAGAGTTTACTAGATCTGGGGCCAACGTCCTGACTTTC
CDR3aa: CASSEEFTRSGANVLTF
v_gene: TRBV2
d_gene: NA
j_gene: TRBJ2-6
abundance: few

CDR3nt: TGTGCCAGTCAAGTCCGGGACAGGGTCTTGGGCGAGCAGTACTTC
CDR3aa: CASQVRDRVLGEQYF
v_gene: TRBV19
d_gene: TRBD1
j_gene: TRBJ2-7
abundance: NA

CDR3nt: TGTGCCAGCAGTTACGTCCAGGGGCGTTCACCCCTCCACTTT
CDR3aa: CASSYVQGRSPLHF
v_gene: TRBV6-5
d_gene: NA
j_gene: TRBJ1-6
abundance: few

CDR3nt: TGTGCCAGCAGCTTGCAGGGTCCTAAAAACTATGGCTACACCTTC
CDR3aa: CASSLQGPKNYGYTF
v_gene: TRBV5-6
d_gene: NA
j_gene: TRBJ1-2
abundance: NA

CDR3nt: TGTGCCAGCAGCTCCAGAGTGGAGCCCACGCAGTATTTT
CDR3aa: CASSSRVEPTQYF
v_gene: TRBV7-2
d_gene: NA
j_gene: TRBJ2-3
abundance: NA

CDR3nt: TGTGCCAGCCTCCGGGGTCTCAGCGAAAAACTGTTTTTT
CDR3aa: CASLRGLSEKLFF
v_gene: TRBV18
d_gene: NA
j_gene: TRBJ1-4
abundance: NA

CDR3nt: TGCGCCAGCAGTGAGTCACTAGCGGGGGGCACAGATACGCAGTATTTT
CDR3aa: CASSESLAGGTDTQYF
v_gene: TRBV10-1
d_gene: TRBD2
j_gene: TRBJ2-3
abundance: many

CDR3nt: TGTGCCAGTAGTATAGATCATGGGACTAGCGGAACCTACGAGCAGTACTTC
CDR3aa: CASSIDHGTSGTYEQYF
v_gene: TRBV19
d_gene: TRBD2
j_gene: TRBJ2-7
abundance: NA

CDR3nt: TGTGCCAGCAGTGAGTTGAGCGGGGGCAAACTCTTC
CDR3aa: CASSELSGGKLF
v_gene: TRBV6-1
d_gene: TRBD2
j_gene: TRBJ2-1
abundance: NA

CDR3nt: TGTGCCATCACCGGACGACTAGCGGGGGAGGGCACAGATACGCAGTATTTT
CDR3aa: CAITGRLAGEGTDTQYF
v_gene: TRBV10-3
d_gene: TRBD2
j_gene: TRBJ2-3
abundance: NA

CDR3nt: TGCGCCAGCAGCTTGGCCGGGACAGGGAATTCTGAAGCTTTCTTT
CDR3aa: CASSLAGTGNSEAFF
v_gene: TRBV5-1
d_gene: TRBD1
j_gene: TRBJ1-1
abundance: NA

CDR3nt: TGCGCCAGCAGCTTGGGGGACAGGGGACCGTACGAGCAGTACTTC
CDR3aa: CASSLGDRGPYEQYF
v_gene: TRBV5-1
d_gene: TRBD1
j_gene: TRBJ2-7
abundance: once

CDR3nt: TGTGCCAGCAGCATAACCGGGACAGACCAACAGTACTTC
CDR3aa: CASSITGTDQQYF
v_gene: TRBV9
d_gene: TRBD1
j_gene: TRBJ2-7
abundance: NA

CDR3nt: TGTGCCAGCGGGAGCGGGGGGGCCACGTATAAGTTCTTC
CDR3aa: CASGSGGATYKFF
v_gene: TRBV2
d_gene: TRBD2
j_gene: TRBJ2-1
abundance: NA

CDR3nt: TGTGCCAGCAGTTACTCGACAGGCCGGGGGACAGGGGACGAGCAGTACTTC
CDR3aa: CASSYSTGRGTGDEQYF
v_gene: TRBV6-2/TRBV6-3
d_gene: TRBD1
j_gene: TRBJ2-7
abundance: NA

CDR3nt: TGTGCCAGCAGCTTAACAGGGACGGGCACCGGGGAGCTGTTTTTT
CDR3aa: CASSLTGTGTGELFF
v_gene: TRBV11-2
d_gene: NA
j_gene: TRBJ2-2
abundance: NA

CDR3nt: TGTGCCAGCTCACCAATCCTAGGTGCTAATAATGTCTATGGCTACACCTTC
CDR3aa: CASSPILGANNVYGYTF
v_gene: TRBV18
d_gene: NA
j_gene: TRBJ1-2
abundance: few

CDR3nt: TGTGCCAGCAGCTTTGGGACTAGCGGGGTCGAGCAGTACTTC
CDR3aa: CASSFGTSGVEQYF
v_gene: TRBV7-8
d_gene: TRBD2
j_gene: TRBJ2-7
abundance: NA

CDR3nt: TGTGCCAGCAGGGACAGGGCTGAAGCTTTCTTT
CDR3aa: CASRDRAEAFF
v_gene: TRBV6-6
d_gene: TRBD1
j_gene: TRBJ1-1
abundance: NA